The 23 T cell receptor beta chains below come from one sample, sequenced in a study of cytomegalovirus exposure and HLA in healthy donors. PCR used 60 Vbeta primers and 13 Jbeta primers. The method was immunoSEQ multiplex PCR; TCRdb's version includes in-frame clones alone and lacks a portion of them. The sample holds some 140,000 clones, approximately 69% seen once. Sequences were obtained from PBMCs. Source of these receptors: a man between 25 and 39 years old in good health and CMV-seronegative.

This chain's CDR3 is CAWRGGAAYTDTQYF. For the CDR3, the DNA is TGTGCCTGGAGGGGTGGGGCAGCCTACACAGATACGCAGTATTTT. This chain connects TRBV30 to TRBJ2-3; D may be TRBD1 (5 bases). CDR3 size: 15 residues. Germline V gene data show CDR1 as GTSNPN and CDR2 as SVGIG (reference sequence). V lost 3 bases to trimming and J lost 2 bases, with 15 bases between them.

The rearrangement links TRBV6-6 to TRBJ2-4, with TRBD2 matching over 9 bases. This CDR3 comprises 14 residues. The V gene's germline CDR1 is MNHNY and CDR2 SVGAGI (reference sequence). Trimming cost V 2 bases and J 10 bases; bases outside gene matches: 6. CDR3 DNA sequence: TGTGCCAGCAGTTACCTCCATGCGGGAGGGATTCAGTACTTC. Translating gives CASSYLHAGGIQYF.

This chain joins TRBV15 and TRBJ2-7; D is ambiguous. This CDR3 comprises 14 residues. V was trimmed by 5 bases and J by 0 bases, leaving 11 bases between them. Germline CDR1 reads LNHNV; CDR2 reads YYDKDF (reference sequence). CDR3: CATSPQYSSYEQYF. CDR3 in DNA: TGTGCCACCAGCCCACAATACAGCTCCTACGAGCAGTACTTC.

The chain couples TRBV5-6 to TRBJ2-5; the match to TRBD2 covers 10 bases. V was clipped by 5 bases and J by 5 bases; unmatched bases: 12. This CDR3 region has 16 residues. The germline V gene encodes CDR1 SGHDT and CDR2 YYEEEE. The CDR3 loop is CASSSLPSGGVETQYF. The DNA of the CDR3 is TGTGCCAGCAGTTCTTTACCTAGCGGGGGTGTGGAGACCCAGTACTTC.

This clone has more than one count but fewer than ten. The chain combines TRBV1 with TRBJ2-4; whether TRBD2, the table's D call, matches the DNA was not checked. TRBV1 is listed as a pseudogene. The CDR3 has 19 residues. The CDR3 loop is CTSSLEGLAGGRGKNIQYF. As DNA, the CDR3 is TGCACCAGCAGCCTCGAGGGGCTAGCGGGGGGCCGTGGCAAAAACATTCAGTACTTC.

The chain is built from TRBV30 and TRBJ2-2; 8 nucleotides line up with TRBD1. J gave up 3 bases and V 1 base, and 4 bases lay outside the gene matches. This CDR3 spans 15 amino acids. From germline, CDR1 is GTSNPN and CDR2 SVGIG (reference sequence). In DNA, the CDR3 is TGTGCCTGGAGTGGGTCAGGGGGCTACACCGGGGAGCTGTTTTTT. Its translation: CAWSGSGGYTGELFF.

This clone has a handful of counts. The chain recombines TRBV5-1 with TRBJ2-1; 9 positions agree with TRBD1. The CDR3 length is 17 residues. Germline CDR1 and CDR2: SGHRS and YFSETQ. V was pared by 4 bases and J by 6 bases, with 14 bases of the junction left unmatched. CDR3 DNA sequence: TGCGCCAGCAGCAAATACGCAACAGGGGGCCACGGCAATGAGCAGTTCTTC. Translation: CASSKYATGGHGNEQFF. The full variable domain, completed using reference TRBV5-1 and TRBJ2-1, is KAGVTQTPRYLIKTRGQQVTLSCSPISGHRSVSWYQQTPGQGLQFLFEYFSETQRNKGNFPGRFSGRQFSNSRSEMNVSTLELGDSALYLCASSKYATGGHGNEQFFGPGTRLTVL.

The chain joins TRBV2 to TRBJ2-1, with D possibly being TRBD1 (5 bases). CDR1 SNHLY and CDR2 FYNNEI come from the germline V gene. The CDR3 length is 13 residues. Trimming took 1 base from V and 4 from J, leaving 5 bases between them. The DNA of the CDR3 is TGTGCCAGCAGTGAAGGACAGTACAATGAGCAGTTCTTC. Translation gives CASSEGQYNEQFF.

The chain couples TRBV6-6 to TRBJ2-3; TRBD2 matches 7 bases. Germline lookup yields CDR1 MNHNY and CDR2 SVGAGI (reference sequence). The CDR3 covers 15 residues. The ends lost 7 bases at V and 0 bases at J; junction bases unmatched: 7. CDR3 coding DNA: TGTGCCAGCACCCCCACCGGGGGGAGCACAGATACGCAGTATTTT. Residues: CASTPTGGSTDTQYF.

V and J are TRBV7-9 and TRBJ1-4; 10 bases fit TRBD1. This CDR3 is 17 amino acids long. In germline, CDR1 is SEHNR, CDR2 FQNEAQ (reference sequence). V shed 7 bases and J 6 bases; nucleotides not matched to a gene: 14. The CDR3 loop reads CASTSGQGFPGDEKLFF. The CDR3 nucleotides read TGTGCCAGCACTTCGGGACAGGGGTTCCCTGGTGATGAAAAACTGTTTTTT.

The CDR3 bases are TGTGCCAGCAGCTTGACTGATTTCCTCACCGGGGAGCTGTTTTTT. The encoded protein is CASSLTDFLTGELFF. The chain uses TRBV7-8 and TRBJ2-2; D is undetermined. Germline V gene sequence: CDR1 SGHVS, CDR2 FQNEAQ. This CDR3 has 15 amino acids. V was cut by 3 bases and J by 4 bases, with 12 bases left in between.

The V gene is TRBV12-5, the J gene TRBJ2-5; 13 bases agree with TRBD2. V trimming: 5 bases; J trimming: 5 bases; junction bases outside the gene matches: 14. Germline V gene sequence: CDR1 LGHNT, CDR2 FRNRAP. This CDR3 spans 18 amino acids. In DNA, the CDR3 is TGTGCTAGTGGTCGGGGACTAGCGGGGCAAGCTGGTGAGGAGACCCAGTACTTC. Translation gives CASGRGLAGQAGEETQYF.

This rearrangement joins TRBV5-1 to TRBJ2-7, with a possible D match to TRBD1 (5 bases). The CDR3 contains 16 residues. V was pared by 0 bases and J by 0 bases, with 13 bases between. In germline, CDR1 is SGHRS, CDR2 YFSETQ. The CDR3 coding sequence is TGCGCCAGCAGCTTGGTACCCAGGGTAGACTCCTACGAGCAGTACTTC. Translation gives CASSLVPRVDSYEQYF. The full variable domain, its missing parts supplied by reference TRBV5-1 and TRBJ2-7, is KAGVTQTPRYLIKTRGQQVTLSCSPISGHRSVSWYQQTPGQGLQFLFEYFSETQRNKGNFPGRFSGRQFSNSRSEMNVSTLELGDSALYLCASSLVPRVDSYEQYFGPGTRLTVT.

CDR3: CASSAPGAGGPDTQYF. The CDR3 DNA reads as TGTGCCAGCAGTGCCCCGGGGGCGGGGGGGCCAGATACGCAGTATTTT. The rearrangement links TRBV6-1 to TRBJ2-3, with TRBD2 matching over 9 bases. The CDR3 contains 16 residues. The germline V gene encodes CDR1 MNHNS and CDR2 SASEGT. The V gene end was trimmed by 4 bases and the J gene end by 4 bases; junction bases not matched to a gene: 9.

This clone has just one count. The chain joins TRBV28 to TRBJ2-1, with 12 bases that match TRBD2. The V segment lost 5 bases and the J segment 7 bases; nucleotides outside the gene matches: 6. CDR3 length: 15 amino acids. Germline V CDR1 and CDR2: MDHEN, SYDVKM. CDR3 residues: CASSTLAGGRNEQFF. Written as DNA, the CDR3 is TGTGCCAGCAGTACGCTAGCGGGGGGGCGGAATGAGCAGTTCTTC.

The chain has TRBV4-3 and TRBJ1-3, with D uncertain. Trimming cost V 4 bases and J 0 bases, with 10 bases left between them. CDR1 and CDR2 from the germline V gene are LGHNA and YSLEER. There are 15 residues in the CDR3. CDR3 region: CASSPGFYSGNTIYF. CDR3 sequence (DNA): TGCGCCAGCAGCCCAGGCTTTTACTCTGGAAACACCATATATTTT.

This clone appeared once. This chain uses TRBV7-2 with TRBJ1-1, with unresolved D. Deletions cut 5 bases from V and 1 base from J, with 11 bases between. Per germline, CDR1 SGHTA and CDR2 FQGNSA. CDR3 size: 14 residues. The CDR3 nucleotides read TGTGCCAGCAGCCCCGCCCGGGGGAACACTGAAGCTTTCTTT. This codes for CASSPARGNTEAFF.

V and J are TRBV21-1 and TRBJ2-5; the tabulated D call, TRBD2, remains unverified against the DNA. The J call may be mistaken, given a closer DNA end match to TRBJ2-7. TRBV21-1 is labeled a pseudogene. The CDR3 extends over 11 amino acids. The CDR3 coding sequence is TGTGCCAGCAGCAATACCTACGAGCAGTACTTC. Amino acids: CASSNTYEQYF.

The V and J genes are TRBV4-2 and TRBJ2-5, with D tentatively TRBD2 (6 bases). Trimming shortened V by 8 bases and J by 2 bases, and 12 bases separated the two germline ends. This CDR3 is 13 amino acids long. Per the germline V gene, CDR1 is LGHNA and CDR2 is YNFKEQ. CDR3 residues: CASSPSEQETQYF. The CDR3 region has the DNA TGTGCCAGCTCCCCTAGCGAGCAAGAGACCCAGTACTTC.

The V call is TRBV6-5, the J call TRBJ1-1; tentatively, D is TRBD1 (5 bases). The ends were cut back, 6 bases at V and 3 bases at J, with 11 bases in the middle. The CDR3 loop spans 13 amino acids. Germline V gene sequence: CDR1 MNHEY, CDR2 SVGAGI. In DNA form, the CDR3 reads TGTGCCAGCAGGTGGACACCTGACACTGAAGCTTTCTTT. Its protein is CASRWTPDTEAFF.

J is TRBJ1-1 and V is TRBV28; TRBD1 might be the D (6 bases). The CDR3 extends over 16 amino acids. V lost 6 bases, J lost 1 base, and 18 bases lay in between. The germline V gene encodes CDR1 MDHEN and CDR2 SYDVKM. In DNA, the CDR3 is TGTGCCAGCAGCAGTCGGACCGGGACACGGAACACTGAAGCTTTCTTT. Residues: CASSSRTGTRNTEAFF.

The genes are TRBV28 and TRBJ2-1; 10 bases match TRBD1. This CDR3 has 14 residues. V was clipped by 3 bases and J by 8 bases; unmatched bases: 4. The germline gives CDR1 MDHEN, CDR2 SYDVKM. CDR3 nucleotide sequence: TGTGCCAGCAGTTTTGCGGACAGGGGGGATGAGCAGTTCTTC. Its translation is CASSFADRGDEQFF. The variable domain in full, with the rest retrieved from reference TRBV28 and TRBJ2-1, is DVKVTQSSRYLVKRTGEKVFLECVQDMDHENMFWYRQDPGLGLRLIYFSYDVKMKEKGDIPEGYSVSREKKERFSLILESASTNQTSMYLCASSFADRGDEQFFGPGTRLTVL.

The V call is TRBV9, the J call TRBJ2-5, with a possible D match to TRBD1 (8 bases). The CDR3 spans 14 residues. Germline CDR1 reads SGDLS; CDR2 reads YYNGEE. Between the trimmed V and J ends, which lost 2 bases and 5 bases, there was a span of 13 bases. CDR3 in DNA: TGTGCCAGCAGCGTGACAGGGGAGGGGGAGACCCAGTACTTC. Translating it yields CASSVTGEGETQYF.